Listed here are 6 T cell receptor beta chains from one sample, sequenced in a study of TIL therapy for anti-PD-1-resistant metastatic lung cancer. Time point noted: pre-treatment sample, taken before nivolumab and TIL therapy. The tumor samples were excised metastases, mostly pleural nodules or supraclavicular lymph nodes. Sequencing used immunoSEQ v3. Libraries were prepared by immunoSEQ multiplex PCR; TCRdb keeps only in-frame clonotypes and omits some of them. The table has more than 90,000 clones, roughly 65% seen once. Sequenced here: tumor tissue, sampled at baseline. The receptor set was obtained from a person between 25 and 79 years old with non-small cell lung cancer.

The rearrangement links TRBV11-1 to TRBJ2-7; D perhaps matches TRBD2 (6 bases). CDR1 and CDR2 from the germline V gene are SGHAT and FQDESV (reference sequence). There are 13 residues in the CDR3. The V end lost 7 bases, the J end lost 1 base, and 11 bases lay between the germline ends. This CDR3 is CASTGGNSYEQYF. As DNA, the CDR3 is TGTGCCAGCACCGGAGGGAATTCCTACGAGCAGTACTTC.

The chain is built from TRBV20-1 and TRBJ2-1, with D maybe TRBD1 (5 bases). This CDR3 is 11 amino acids long. Germline loops: CDR1 DFQATT, CDR2 SNEGSKA (reference sequence). The CDR3 region is CTPAQGNEQFF. The CDR3 DNA follows: TGCACCCCTGCCCAGGGCAATGAGCAGTTCTTC.

This chain uses TRBV18 with TRBJ2-7; D remains unclear. This CDR3 contains 12 residues. The V end lost 6 bases, the J end lost 7 bases, and 13 bases lay between the germline ends. The germline V gene has CDR1 KGHSH and CDR2 LQKENI. The CDR3 DNA is TGTGCCAGCTCTCAGGACGGCGAAGAGCAGTACTTC. It codes for CASSQDGEEQYF. Drawing the rest from reference TRBV18 and TRBJ2-7, the complete variable domain is NAGVMQNPRHLVRRRGQEARLRCSPMKGHSHVYWYRQLPEEGLKFMVYLQKENIIDESGMPKERFSAEFPKEGPSILRIQQVVRGDSAAYFCASSQDGEEQYFGPGTRLTVT.

This clone was counted ten times or more. J is TRBJ1-3 and V is TRBV7-2; possibly TRBD1 for D (6 bases). V was clipped by 5 bases and J by 6 bases, with 14 bases between them. The CDR3 is made up of 14 amino acids. Germline values: CDR1 SGHTA, CDR2 FQGNSA. The CDR3 sequence is CASSISGVENTIYF. In nucleotides, the CDR3 is TGTGCCAGCAGCATTTCAGGGGTGGAAAACACCATATATTTT.

The chain combines TRBV7-2 with TRBJ1-4, with TRBD1 identical over 8 bases. CDR1 SGHTA and CDR2 FQGNSA come from the germline V gene. Trimming cost V 5 bases and J 7 bases; bases outside gene matches: 6. The CDR3 sequence is 14 residues long. In DNA form, the CDR3 reads TGTGCCAGCAGCACGACAGGGGTGGGTGAAAAACTGTTTTTT. This codes for CASSTTGVGEKLFF.

The chain carries TRBV7-2 and TRBJ1-5; tentatively, D is TRBD1 (5 bases). The CDR3 has 16 residues. Trimming took 4 bases from V and 6 from J, leaving 19 bases between them. CDR1 is SGHTA and CDR2 is FQGNSA in the germline V gene. CDR3: CASSSSGMIQGQPQHF. The CDR3 bases are TGTGCCAGCAGCTCCTCAGGGATGATACAAGGTCAGCCCCAGCATTTT.